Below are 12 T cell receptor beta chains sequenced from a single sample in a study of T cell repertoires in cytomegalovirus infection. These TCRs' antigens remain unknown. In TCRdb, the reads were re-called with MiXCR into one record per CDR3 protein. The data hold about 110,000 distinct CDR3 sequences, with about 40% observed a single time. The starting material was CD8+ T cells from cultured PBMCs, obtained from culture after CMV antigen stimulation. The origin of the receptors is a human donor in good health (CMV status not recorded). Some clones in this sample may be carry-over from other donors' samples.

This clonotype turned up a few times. Written as DNA, the CDR3 is TGTGCCAGCAGTTTATTCCTAGCGGGTGGTACTTCCTACAATGAGCAGTTCTTC. Translation: CASSLFLAGGTSYNEQFF. The V gene is TRBV12-3 or TRBV12-4, the J gene TRBJ2-1; 8 bases are shared with TRBD2. This CDR3 region has 18 residues. The J segment lost 1 base and the V segment lost 2 bases, leaving 10 bases of the junction unmatched.

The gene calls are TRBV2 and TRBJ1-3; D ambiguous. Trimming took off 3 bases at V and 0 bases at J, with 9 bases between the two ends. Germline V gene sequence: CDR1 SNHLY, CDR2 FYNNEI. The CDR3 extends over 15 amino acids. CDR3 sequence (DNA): TGTGCCAGCAGTGAGGATCGCTTCTCTGGAAACACCATATATTTT. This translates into CASSEDRFSGNTIYF.

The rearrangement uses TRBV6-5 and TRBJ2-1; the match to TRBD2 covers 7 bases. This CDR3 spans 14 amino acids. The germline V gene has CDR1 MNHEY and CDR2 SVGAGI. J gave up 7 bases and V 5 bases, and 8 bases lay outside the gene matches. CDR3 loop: CASSLADPWNEQFF. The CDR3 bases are TGTGCCAGCAGTCTAGCGGACCCTTGGAATGAGCAGTTCTTC.

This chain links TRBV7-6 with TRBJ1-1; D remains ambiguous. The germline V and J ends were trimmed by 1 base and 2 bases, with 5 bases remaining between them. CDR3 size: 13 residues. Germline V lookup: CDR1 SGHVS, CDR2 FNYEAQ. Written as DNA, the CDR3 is TGTGCCAGCAGCTTAGTCAGAAACACTGAAGCTTTCTTT. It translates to CASSLVRNTEAFF. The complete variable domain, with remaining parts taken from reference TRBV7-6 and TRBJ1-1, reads GAGVSQSPRYKVTKRGQDVALRCDPISGHVSLYWYRQALGQGPEFLTYFNYEAQQDKSGLPNDRFSAERPEGSISTLTIQRTEQRDSAMYRCASSLVRNTEAFFGQGTRLTVV.

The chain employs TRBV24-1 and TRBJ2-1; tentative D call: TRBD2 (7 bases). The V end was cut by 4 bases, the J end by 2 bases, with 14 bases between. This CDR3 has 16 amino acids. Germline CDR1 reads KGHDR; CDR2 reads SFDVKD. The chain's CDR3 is CATSEGSGDTYNEQFF. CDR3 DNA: TGTGCCACCAGTGAGGGGAGCGGGGACACCTACAATGAGCAGTTCTTC.

In DNA form, the CDR3 reads TGTGCCAGCATGTTCGAGCGGGGGTTCTCGAACACCGGGGAGCTGTTTTTT. It yields the protein CASMFERGFSNTGELFF. The rearrangement uses TRBV2 and TRBJ2-2, with 8 nucleotides matching TRBD2. V lost 7 bases to trimming and J lost 0 bases; unmatched junction nucleotides: 10. The CDR3 has 17 residues. Germline CDR1 SNHLY, CDR2 FYNNEI.

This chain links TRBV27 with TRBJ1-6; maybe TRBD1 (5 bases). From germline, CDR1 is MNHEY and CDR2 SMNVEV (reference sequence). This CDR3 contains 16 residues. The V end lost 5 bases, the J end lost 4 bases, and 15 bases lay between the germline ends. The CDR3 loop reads CASSDLTVRYNSPLHF. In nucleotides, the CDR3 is TGTGCCAGCAGTGACCTGACAGTCCGTTATAATTCACCCCTCCACTTT.

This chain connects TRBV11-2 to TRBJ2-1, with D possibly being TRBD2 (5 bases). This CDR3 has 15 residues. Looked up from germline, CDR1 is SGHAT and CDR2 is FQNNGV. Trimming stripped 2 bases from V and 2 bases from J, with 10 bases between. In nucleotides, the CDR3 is TGTGCCAGCAGCTTATCGGCTAGCCCCTACAATGAGCAGTTCTTC. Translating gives CASSLSASPYNEQFF.

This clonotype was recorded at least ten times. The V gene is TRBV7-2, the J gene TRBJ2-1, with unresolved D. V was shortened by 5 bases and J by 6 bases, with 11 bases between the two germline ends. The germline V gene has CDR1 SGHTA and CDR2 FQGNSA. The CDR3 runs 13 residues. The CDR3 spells CASSGVNFNEQFF. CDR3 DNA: TGTGCCAGCAGCGGCGTTAATTTCAATGAGCAGTTCTTC.

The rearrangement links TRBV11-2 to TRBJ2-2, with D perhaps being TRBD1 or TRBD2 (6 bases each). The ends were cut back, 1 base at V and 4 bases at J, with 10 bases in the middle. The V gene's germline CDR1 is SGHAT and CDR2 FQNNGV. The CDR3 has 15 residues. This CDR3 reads CASSLVRGPTGELFF. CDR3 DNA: TGTGCCAGCAGCTTAGTCCGGGGGCCCACCGGGGAGCTGTTTTTT.

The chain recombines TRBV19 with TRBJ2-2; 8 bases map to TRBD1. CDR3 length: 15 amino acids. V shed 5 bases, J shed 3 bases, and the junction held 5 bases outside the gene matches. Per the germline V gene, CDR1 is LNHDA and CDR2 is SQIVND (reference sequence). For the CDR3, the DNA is TGTGCCAGTAGTCCGGACAGGGACGACACCGGGGAGCTGTTTTTT. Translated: CASSPDRDDTGELFF.

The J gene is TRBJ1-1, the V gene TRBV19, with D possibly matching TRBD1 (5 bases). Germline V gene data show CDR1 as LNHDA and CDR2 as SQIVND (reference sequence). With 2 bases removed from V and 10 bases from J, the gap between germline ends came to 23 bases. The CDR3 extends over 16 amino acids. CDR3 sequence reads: CASSINLGGPQERAFF. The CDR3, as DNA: TGTGCCAGTAGTATAAATTTGGGGGGTCCCCAAGAAAGAGCTTTCTTT.